These 29 T cell receptor beta chains originate from one sample sequenced in a study of Graves' ophthalmopathy and Graves' hyperthyroidism. TCR beta CDR3 amplification used RNA transcripts. RT-PCR in the first round used HTBI primers; a second-round multiplex PCR followed. TCRdb re-called the multiplex PCR reads with MiXCR, one entry per CDR3 protein. Of some 400,000 distinct CDR3 sequences listed, about a sixth are singletons. The sample comprised peripheral blood. These receptors all stem from a woman under 30 with Graves' ophthalmopathy.

This clonotype was counted at least ten times. The chain combines TRBV27 with TRBJ1-5; D not certain. Germline CDR1 reads MNHEY; CDR2 reads SMNVEV (reference sequence). V was shortened by 3 bases and J by 3 bases, with 3 bases between the two germline ends. CDR3 length equals 12 residues. CDR3 sequence reads: CASSFINQPQHF. The CDR3 DNA reads as TGTGCCAGCAGTTTTATCAATCAGCCCCAGCATTTT.

Ten or more counts support this clonotype. The V gene is TRBV11-2, the J gene TRBJ2-4; 10 nucleotides agree with TRBD1. V dropped 5 bases and J dropped 14; count of bases not matched to a gene: 6. CDR1 is SGHAT and CDR2 is FQNNGV in the germline V gene. CDR3 size: 12 residues. This CDR3 reads CASSPRQGAEYF. The CDR3 DNA sequence: TGTGCCAGCAGCCCCAGACAGGGGGCGGAGTACTTC.

This clonotype was detected many times. The chain links TRBV5-1 to TRBJ1-2; 9 bases agree with TRBD1. Germline V gene data show CDR1 as SGHRS and CDR2 as YFSETQ. The trim removed 3 bases at V and 6 bases at J, leaving 9 bases unmatched. This CDR3 has 15 residues. In DNA, the CDR3 is TGCGCCAGCAGCTCTCCATCCGGGACAGGGAATGGCTACACCTTC. This gives the protein CASSSPSGTGNGYTF.

V and J are TRBV7-2 and TRBJ2-5; 14 bases align to TRBD2. This CDR3 contains 16 residues. Germline V gene data show CDR1 as SGHTA and CDR2 as FQGNSA. Trimming took 6 bases from V and 5 from J; bases not matched to a gene: 8. The CDR3 nucleotides read TGTGCCAGCAGTCCGCCAGGGACTAGCGGGAGCGAGACCCAGTACTTC. Translation: CASSPPGTSGSETQYF.

This rearrangement joins TRBV7-4 to TRBJ2-7, with 7 bases lining up with TRBD2. This CDR3 comprises 21 residues. The junction had 25 bases not matched to a gene; V was cut back by 5 bases and J by 0 bases. Germline CDR1 and CDR2: SGHVT and SQSDAQ. CDR3 loop: CASSPRLLRSLGRGSSYEQYF. The DNA for the CDR3 is TGTGCCAGCAGCCCCCGTTTGTTGCGTTCACTGGGGCGGGGGAGCTCCTACGAGCAGTACTTC.

This clonotype was observed many times. CDR3 sequence: CASTVGSTEAFF. The CDR3 nucleotides are TGCGCCAGCACGGTCGGGTCCACTGAAGCTTTCTTT. The chain links TRBV10-1 to TRBJ1-1; D call uncertain. CDR1 and CDR2 (germline): WNHNN, SYGVQD (reference sequence). The CDR3 sequence is 12 residues long. Trimming cost V 7 bases and J 4 bases, with 10 bases left between them.

This clonotype occurred many times. CDR3 protein: CASRGQGENSPLHF. CDR3 coding DNA: TGTGCCAGCAGAGGACAGGGAGAAAATTCACCCCTCCACTTT. The chain couples TRBV12-3 or TRBV12-4 to TRBJ1-6, with 8 bases lining up with TRBD1. Germline trimming cut 6 bases from V and 7 bases from J; bases unmatched to any gene: 5. This CDR3 is 14 amino acids long.

This clonotype was recorded at least ten times. The rearrangement joins TRBV6-2 or TRBV6-3 to TRBJ1-2, with 9 bases identical to TRBD1. CDR3 size: 16 residues. The junction had 5 bases not matched to a gene; V was cut back by 0 bases and J by 3 bases. Germline CDR1 MNHEY, CDR2 SVGEGT. DNA of the CDR3: TGTGCCAGCAGTTACTCGACGACAGGGGGGGACTATGGCTACACCTTC. Translated: CASSYSTTGGDYGYTF.

The V call is TRBV6-1, the J call TRBJ1-2, with 7 nucleotides matching TRBD1. This CDR3 region has 14 residues. Per germline, CDR1 MNHNS and CDR2 SASEGT. V lost 2 bases, J lost 3 bases, and 3 bases stayed unmatched. CDR3 nucleotide sequence: TGTGCCAGCAGTGAACAGGGGGATTACTATGGCTACACCTTC. Its translation: CASSEQGDYYGYTF.

Many counts were recorded for this clonotype. J is TRBJ2-7 and V is TRBV7-2; D gene ambiguous. The CDR3 contains 12 residues. Germline assignment: CDR1 SGHTA and CDR2 FQGNSA. Trimming stripped 1 base from V and 6 bases from J, with 7 bases between. The CDR3 bases are TGTGCCAGCAGCTTAGGGGCAGTCGAGCAGTACTTC. This sequence encodes CASSLGAVEQYF.

This clonotype was seen repeatedly, ten times or more. The chain uses TRBV18 and TRBJ1-1; maybe TRBD1 (5 bases). V lost 3 bases, J lost 6 bases, and 8 bases lay in between. The CDR3 is 12 amino acids. Per the germline V gene, CDR1 is KGHSH and CDR2 is LQKENI. CDR3 protein: CASSPRDAEAFF. The DNA for the CDR3 is TGTGCCAGCTCACCTAGGGACGCTGAAGCTTTCTTT.

This clonotype was picked up many times. V usage is TRBV30 and J usage is TRBJ1-2; D gene unclear. Germline V gene data show CDR1 as GTSNPN and CDR2 as SVGIG (reference sequence). The V and J ends lost 0 bases and 6 bases respectively, with 5 bases between them. CDR3 length: 11 residues. The CDR3 region is CAWSVLNGYTF. The CDR3 DNA follows: TGTGCCTGGAGTGTACTGAATGGCTACACCTTC.

On this clonotype itself: This may be a read error, as it is one base from a much larger clone. J is TRBJ2-2 and V is TRBV4-3; possible D gene TRBD1, 6 bases. Germline CDR1 and CDR2: LGHNA and YSLEER. The CDR3 has 15 amino acids. The V end was cut by 1 base, the J end by 7 bases, with 13 bases between. The CDR3 nucleotides read TGCGCCAGCAGCCAAGGTCACAGGGTTGGCGGGGAGCTGTTTTTT. This codes for CASSQGHRVGGELFF.

This clonotype was found many times. The chain uses TRBV28 and TRBJ2-7; 11 bases fit TRBD2. J lost 5 bases, V lost 5 bases, and 5 bases had no gene match. Germline V gives CDR1 MDHEN, CDR2 SYDVKM. The CDR3 is 14 residues long. CDR3 protein: CASSPTSGNDEQYF. For the CDR3, the DNA is TGTGCCAGCAGTCCGACTAGCGGGAATGACGAGCAGTACTTC.

This clonotype was seen many times. The J gene is TRBJ2-7, the V gene TRBV28, with TRBD2 matching 8 bases. The germline V gene has CDR1 MDHEN and CDR2 SYDVKM. The CDR3 sequence is 16 residues long. Unmatched junction bases numbered 14, after V lost 8 bases and J lost 2 bases. CDR3 region: CASSNPAGRGPYEQYF. The CDR3, as DNA: TGTGCCAGCTCCAATCCGGCCGGGAGGGGTCCCTACGAGCAGTACTTC.

This clonotype was recorded many times. The chain uses TRBV7-8 and TRBJ1-5; D uncertain. The CDR3 totals 14 residues. Germline-derived CDR1 and CDR2 are SGHVS and FQNEAQ. Between the trimmed V and J ends, which lost 4 bases and 0 bases, there was a span of 7 bases. The CDR3 DNA reads as TGTGCCAGCAGCTACATTAATAGCAATCAGCCCCAGCATTTT. This codes for CASSYINSNQPQHF.

This rearrangement joins TRBV7-2 to TRBJ2-7, with TRBD1 identical over 9 bases. V dropped 5 bases and J dropped 4; count of bases not matched to a gene: 9. The CDR3 consists of 15 residues. CDR1 and CDR2 (germline): SGHTA, FQGNSA. The CDR3 DNA follows: TGTGCCAGCAGCCCAAGCGGACAGGGGCATTACGAGCAGTACTTC. It translates to CASSPSGQGHYEQYF.

The genes are TRBV11-2 and TRBJ2-7; 10 bases agree with TRBD1. CDR3 size: 16 residues. The V segment lost 5 bases and the J segment 4 bases; nucleotides outside the gene matches: 11. Germline CDR1 and CDR2: SGHAT and FQNNGV. The CDR3 sequence: CASSPWATGGMYEQYF. The CDR3 region has the DNA TGTGCCAGCAGCCCCTGGGCGACAGGGGGCATGTACGAGCAGTACTTC.

This rearrangement joins TRBV28 to TRBJ2-3; D might be TRBD1 or TRBD2, each matching 5 bases. The ends were cut back, 5 bases at V and 11 bases at J, with 14 bases in the middle. Germline V gene sequence: CDR1 MDHEN, CDR2 SYDVKM. The CDR3 has 12 amino acids. In DNA form, the CDR3 reads TGTGCCAGCAGTCTCCGGGACGGAAAGCAGTATTTT. Its protein product is CASSLRDGKQYF.

This clonotype has a count of ten or more. The rearrangement uses TRBV7-6 and TRBJ1-5; tentative D call: TRBD1 (5 bases). With 1 base removed from V and 7 bases from J, the gap between germline ends came to 17 bases. The CDR3 has 16 residues. Per the germline V gene, CDR1 is SGHVS and CDR2 is FNYEAQ. The CDR3, as DNA: TGTGCCAGCAGCTTAGGGGCCAGGGCTGGGAGGCAGCCCCAGCATTTT. Translation: CASSLGARAGRQPQHF.

This clonotype was recorded many times. The J gene is TRBJ1-1, the V gene TRBV6-5, with TRBD1 as a possible D gene (6 bases). The CDR3 extends over 14 amino acids. Germline CDR1 is MNHEY and CDR2 is SVGAGI. V lost 7 bases, J lost 5 bases, and 17 bases lay in between. CDR3 loop: CASTYSQGATEAFF. DNA for the CDR3: TGTGCCAGCACGTACTCACAGGGAGCGACTGAAGCTTTCTTT.

There are many counts of this clonotype. This rearrangement joins TRBV24-1 to TRBJ2-2; D is tentatively TRBD1 or TRBD2 (5 bases each). CDR3 length: 19 residues. The germline V gene has CDR1 KGHDR and CDR2 SFDVKD. V was clipped by 0 bases and J by 2 bases, with 18 bases between them. CDR3 coding DNA: TGTGCCACCAGTGATTTGAGGGACCATCCGCTAATAAACACCGGGGAGCTGTTTTTT. Translated, it gives CATSDLRDHPLINTGELFF.

Many counts were recorded for this clonotype. The chain links TRBV9 to TRBJ1-1; maybe TRBD1 (6 bases). CDR1 and CDR2 from the germline V gene are SGDLS and YYNGEE. The CDR3 has 13 amino acids. Trimming stripped 0 bases from V and 8 bases from J, with 11 bases between. The CDR3 nucleotides are TGTGCCAGCAGCGTAGAGGGGGGTAGGGAAGCTTTCTTT. This codes for CASSVEGGREAFF.

This clonotype came up many times. This chain links TRBV6-5 with TRBJ2-5; D possibly matches TRBD1 or TRBD2 (5 bases each). V lost 2 bases to trimming and J lost 6 bases, with 10 bases between them. There are 13 residues in the CDR3. The germline V gene encodes CDR1 MNHEY and CDR2 SVGAGI. The CDR3 nucleotides are TGTGCCAGCAGTTACGGGGGAGCACAGACCCAGTACTTC. Amino acid sequence: CASSYGGAQTQYF.

In this sample, this clonotype turned up many times. V usage is TRBV6-1 and J usage is TRBJ2-5, with TRBD1 identical over 10 bases. Losses at the gene ends were 6 bases for V and 3 bases for J; bases not matched to a gene: 7. The CDR3 consists of 15 residues. Germline assignment: CDR1 MNHNS and CDR2 SASEGT. CDR3 DNA sequence: TGTGCCAGCAGACGTCCCGGGACAGGGGAAGAGACCCAGTACTTC. Protein product: CASRRPGTGEETQYF.

The sample holds many counts of this clonotype. The genes are TRBV6-5 and TRBJ1-2; 7 bases fit TRBD1. V dropped 7 bases and J dropped 6; count of bases not matched to a gene: 14. In germline, CDR1 is MNHEY, CDR2 SVGAGI. There are 15 residues in the CDR3. The chain's CDR3 is CASTPLVQGGHGYTF. The CDR3 DNA sequence: TGTGCCAGCACCCCCCTCGTTCAGGGGGGCCATGGCTACACCTTC.

This clonotype was picked up many times. The chain employs TRBV6-1 and TRBJ1-2, with 9 bases matching TRBD1. The CDR3 runs 16 residues. V shed 1 base, J shed 4 bases, and the junction held 7 bases outside the gene matches. Germline V gene sequence: CDR1 MNHNS, CDR2 SASEGT. The CDR3 DNA reads as TGTGCCAGCAGTGAAGTCTTGGGGACAGGGACCTATGGCTACACCTTC. Protein product: CASSEVLGTGTYGYTF.

This clonotype was found a few times. The chain is built from TRBV6-5 and TRBJ2-7; D is uncertain. There are 13 residues in the CDR3. Trimming pared 6 bases from V and 1 base from J, leaving 10 bases between. CDR1 is MNHEY, CDR2 SVGAGI, per germline. The CDR3 sequence is CASRSPGSYEQYF. The CDR3 nucleotides are TGTGCCAGCAGATCCCCAGGATCCTACGAGCAGTACTTC.

The chain joins TRBV9 to TRBJ1-5; the D is unclear. The CDR3 covers 15 residues. The V gene's germline CDR1 is SGDLS and CDR2 YYNGEE. Trimming pared 4 bases from V and 4 bases from J, leaving 15 bases between. DNA of the CDR3: TGTGCCAGCAGCACCTCGGGCCTCGGTAATCAGCCCCAGCATTTT. Protein: CASSTSGLGNQPQHF.